What follows are 20 T cell receptor beta chains derived from one specimen sequenced in a study of STAT5B mutations in CD4+ large granular lymphocyte leukemia. Assay used: immunoSEQ multiplex PCR; TCRdb lists only in-frame clones, some missing. This table has tens of thousands of clones, roughly 76% appearing once. Material for sequencing was CD4+ T cells from blood buffy coats. The receptors stem from a human donor in good health.

The rearrangement joins TRBV19 to TRBJ2-4; 10 bases line up with TRBD2. This CDR3 has 18 residues. The V segment lost 9 bases and the J segment 1 base; nucleotides outside the gene matches: 15. The germline V gene has CDR1 LNHDA and CDR2 SQIVND (reference sequence). In DNA form, the CDR3 reads TGTGCCAGCACACCTAGAGCGGGAGGGCCGTCGGCCAAAAACATTCAGTACTTC. It translates to CASTPRAGGPSAKNIQYF.

This sequence joins TRBV11-2 and TRBJ2-7, with D perhaps matching TRBD2 (5 bases). This CDR3 is 13 amino acids long. The germline gives CDR1 SGHAT, CDR2 FQNNGV. The germline V and J ends were trimmed by 6 bases and 2 bases, with 11 bases remaining between them. CDR3 nucleotide sequence: TGTGCCAGCAGACTCGGGATGACCTACGAGCAGTACTTC. Its protein is CASRLGMTYEQYF.

The chain has TRBV7-8 and TRBJ2-2, with D maybe TRBD2 (5 bases). The length of the CDR3 is 15 residues. V was shortened by 5 bases and J by 7 bases, with 17 bases between the two germline ends. Germline assignment: CDR1 SGHVS and CDR2 FQNEAQ. CDR3 coding DNA: TGTGCCAGCAGCCCTCGGGCTAGCACCCGCGGGGAGCTGTTTTTT. Its translation is CASSPRASTRGELFF. Looking up the rest from reference TRBV7-8 and TRBJ2-2 gives the full variable domain: GAGVSQSPRYKVAKRGQDVALRCDPISGHVSLFWYQQALGQGPEFLTYFQNEAQLDKSGLPSDRFFAERPEGSVSTLKIQRTQQEDSAVYLCASSPRASTRGELFFGEGSRLTVL.

The CDR3 sequence is CASSVDLSSGNTIYF. The CDR3 DNA is TGTGCCAGCAGCGTAGACCTCTCCTCTGGAAACACCATATATTTT. V gene TRBV9 combines with J gene TRBJ1-3; D remains unclear. The CDR3 length is 15 residues. The germline V gene has CDR1 SGDLS and CDR2 YYNGEE. V dropped 0 bases and J dropped 0 bases, with 7 bases sitting between them.

This chain uses TRBV7-3 with TRBJ2-3; D possibly corresponds to TRBD1 (6 bases). Germline V CDR1 and CDR2: SGHTA, FQGTGA. The CDR3 extends over 16 amino acids. Deletions cut 2 bases from V and 0 bases from J, with 12 bases between. The CDR3 is CASSLQGITSTDTQYF. The DNA for the CDR3 is TGTGCCAGCAGCTTACAGGGGATTACTAGCACAGATACGCAGTATTTT.

This chain connects TRBV28 to TRBJ2-1; D ambiguous. The CDR3 has 13 residues. V was pared by 3 bases and J by 11 bases, with 14 bases between. Per the germline V gene, CDR1 is MDHEN and CDR2 is SYDVKM. The CDR3 DNA follows: TGTGCCAGCAGTTTTCCCAACTCTCGTAAGCAGTTCTTC. Amino acids: CASSFPNSRKQFF.

The rearrangement uses TRBV19 and TRBJ2-7; D possibly corresponds to TRBD2 (7 bases). V was trimmed by 9 bases and J by 0 bases, leaving 12 bases between them. In germline, CDR1 is LNHDA, CDR2 SQIVND (reference sequence). The CDR3 is 13 residues long. As DNA, the CDR3 is TGTGCCAGCTCGGGGGGCGTCTCCTACGAGCAGTACTTC. This encodes CASSGGVSYEQYF.

In this sample, this clone turned up a few times. The chain combines TRBV7-9 with TRBJ2-1; no reliable D call. Germline V gene sequence: CDR1 SEHNR, CDR2 FQNEAQ (reference sequence). V shed 1 base and J shed 6 bases, with 1 base lying between them. The CDR3 totals 11 residues. The CDR3 reads CASSLGNEQFF. CDR3 DNA sequence: TGTGCCAGCAGCTTAGGCAATGAGCAGTTCTTC. The full variable domain, its missing parts supplied by reference TRBV7-9 and TRBJ2-1, is DTGVSQNPRHKITKRGQNVTFRCDPISEHNRLYWYRQTLGQGPEFLTYFQNEAQLEKSRLLSDRFSAERPKGSFSTLEIQRTEQGDSAMYLCASSLGNEQFFGPGTRLTVL.

The chain carries TRBV25-1 and TRBJ1-4; D is ambiguous. Germline CDR1 MGHDK, CDR2 SYGVNS. The V end was cut by 1 base, the J end by 4 bases, with 10 bases between. This CDR3 is 15 amino acids long. CDR3 nucleotide sequence: TGTGCCAGCAGTGAATCGGGCAGGATTAATGAAAAACTGTTTTTT. Translating gives CASSESGRINEKLFF.

Only one count was recorded for this clone. The rearrangement links TRBV6-1 to TRBJ1-4, with a possible D match to TRBD1 (5 bases). Germline V lookup: CDR1 MNHNS, CDR2 SASEGT. There are 15 residues in the CDR3. The V and J ends lost 6 bases and 2 bases respectively, with 13 bases between them. CDR3 sequence reads: CASRAMGPTNEKLFF. In DNA form, the CDR3 reads TGTGCCAGCAGGGCGATGGGGCCCACTAATGAAAAACTGTTTTTT.

There are a few counts of this clone. The DNA for the CDR3 is TGTGCCAGCAGCCCCCGCCTGGACAGCTCTGGAAACACCATATATTTT. Translating it yields CASSPRLDSSGNTIYF. The chain combines TRBV9 with TRBJ1-3, with a possible D match to TRBD1 (6 bases). The V gene lost 4 bases and the J gene lost 0 bases, with 14 bases spanning the gap. This CDR3 comprises 16 residues. CDR1 is SGDLS, CDR2 YYNGEE, per germline.

The chain links TRBV7-2 to TRBJ2-3, with 8 bases lining up with TRBD2. The CDR3 covers 16 residues. The germline V gene encodes CDR1 SGHTA and CDR2 FQGNSA. J lost 2 bases, V lost 5 bases, and 9 bases had no gene match. Here the CDR3 DNA reads TGTGCCAGCAGCCAAAACCTGGGACTAGTCACAGATACGCAGTATTTT. This sequence encodes CASSQNLGLVTDTQYF.

In its sample, this clone was seen a few times. The chain couples TRBV15 to TRBJ1-5; no definite D call. The CDR3 contains 15 residues. Between the trimmed V and J ends, which lost 0 bases and 9 bases, there was a span of 15 bases. CDR1 is LNHNV and CDR2 is YYDKDF in the germline V gene (reference sequence). The CDR3 DNA follows: TGTGCCACCAGCAGAGATTCGGCAGGCCCTCGGCCCCAGCATTTT. The encoded protein is CATSRDSAGPRPQHF.

The chain links TRBV28 to TRBJ2-5, with 8 bases aligning to TRBD1. The CDR3 is 14 residues long. Looked up from germline, CDR1 is MDHEN and CDR2 is SYDVKM. V lost 6 bases to trimming and J lost 11 bases; unmatched junction nucleotides: 14. DNA of the CDR3: TGTGCCAGCAGCTCCCAGGACAGGGCGGGTGAGCAGTACTTC. Encoded protein: CASSSQDRAGEQYF.

The genes are TRBV9 and TRBJ2-5, with 9 bases fitting TRBD2. CDR3 length: 16 residues. Germline assignment: CDR1 SGDLS and CDR2 YYNGEE. With V trimmed by 4 bases and J by 4 bases, 11 bases remained unmatched. CDR3 protein: CASSPAAGGPGETQYF. CDR3 sequence (DNA): TGTGCCAGCAGCCCTGCGGCGGGAGGGCCTGGAGAGACCCAGTACTTC.

This clone came up a few times. The V gene is TRBV2, the J gene TRBJ2-7, with TRBD2 matching 7 bases. V lost 5 bases and J lost 3; bases outside the gene matches: 1. The CDR3 sequence is 12 residues long. Germline CDR1 is SNHLY and CDR2 is FYNNEI. For the CDR3, the DNA is TGTGCCAGCAGTCGGACTAGCTACGAGCAGTACTTC. This sequence encodes CASSRTSYEQYF. Variable domain in full (rest from reference TRBV2 and TRBJ2-7): EPEVTQTPSHQVTQMGQEVILRCVPISNHLYFYWYRQILGQKVEFLVSFYNNEISEKSEIFDDQFSVERPDGSNFTLKIRSTKLEDSAMYFCASSRTSYEQYFGPGTRLTVT.

Concerning this clone itself: Other DNA sequences in this specimen translate into the identical CDR3. The rearrangement links TRBV11-2 to TRBJ2-3; D unresolved. V dropped 3 bases and J dropped 3 bases, with 1 base sitting between them. There are 11 residues in the CDR3. Germline values: CDR1 SGHAT, CDR2 FQNNGV. As DNA, the CDR3 is TGTGCCAGCAGCTTGACAGATACGCAGTATTTT. Protein product: CASSLTDTQYF.

The V call is TRBV11-2, the J call TRBJ1-4; D is undetermined. CDR1 and CDR2 (germline): SGHAT, FQNNGV. V was shortened by 1 base and J by 4 bases, with 16 bases between the two germline ends. The CDR3 has 17 amino acids. For the CDR3, the DNA is TGTGCCAGCAGCTTAGTAGGTTTCCGAAGTTTTAATGAAAAACTGTTTTTT. Translation gives CASSLVGFRSFNEKLFF. Together with reference TRBV11-2 and TRBJ1-4, the CDR3 gives the full variable domain: EAGVAQSPRYKIIEKRQSVAFWCNPISGHATLYWYQQILGQGPKLLIQFQNNGVVDDSQLPKDRFSAERLKGVDSTLKIQPAKLEDSAVYLCASSLVGFRSFNEKLFFGSGTQLSVL.

The genes are TRBV4-1 and TRBJ2-1; maybe TRBD2 (6 bases). Germline loops: CDR1 MGHRA, CDR2 YSYEKL. Trimming cost V 3 bases and J 1 base, with 13 bases left between them. The CDR3 runs to 16 residues. The CDR3 sequence: CASSQEGQPSYNEQFF. In DNA, the CDR3 is TGCGCCAGCAGCCAGGAGGGGCAACCATCCTACAATGAGCAGTTCTTC.

This rearrangement joins TRBV5-6 to TRBJ2-5, with D possibly TRBD2 on 5 matching bases. Trimming removed 4 bases from V and 3 bases from J, with 13 bases in between. This CDR3 has 14 residues. Germline V gene sequence: CDR1 SGHDT, CDR2 YYEEEE. CDR3 loop: CASSPRGAEETQYF. CDR3 coding DNA: TGTGCCAGCAGCCCCCGGGGAGCGGAAGAGACCCAGTACTTC.